This paragraph reports one TCR beta chain. Its antigen remains undetermined. Base qualities were left out, and no much larger clone turns up one base away. This record belongs to a study of immune cell composition in non-small cell lung cancer (dated by TCRdb to the late 2010s). As for the study more broadly: To assign histologic subtype, which was mostly lung adenocarcinoma or squamous cell carcinoma, H&E was combined with p63, CK5, Napsin A and TTF-1 immunohistochemistry. TCR-beta sequencing (Adaptive Biotechnologies) was performed on 33 to 40 paired NSCLC tumour and non-adjacent lung specimens plus 26 tumour-only specimens. In supplementary cohort #1, which comprised some eleven lung adenocarcinoma cases, paired tumour/lung TCR-beta sequencing was performed and TIL populations were generated so that tumour reactivity could be assessed. Several tumour specimens with TCR-beta data were rare histological subtypes and were excluded from the subtype comparisons.

Non-adjacent lung tissue from the same patient, taken as far from the tumour as possible and at least 3 cm away, was used for the normal lung samples. From frozen aliquots of unsorted single-cell suspensions, genomic DNA was isolated using the QIAamp DNA kit. Tissues were received within 2 hours of resection and were immediately processed into single-cell suspensions. Tissue was broken up mechanically, digested enzymatically with DNase I, collagenase I and hyaluronidase for about 29 minutes at 37 degrees C, and then filtered and RBC-lysed. Results the study describes overall, beyond this receptor: In 10 adenocarcinoma cases, maximal tumour-associated clone frequency correlated strongly with TIL tumour reactivity, whereas overall clonality did not. Tumour-associated clones >0.5% were found in nearly half of NSCLC cases, namely in over 25% of adenocarcinomas versus 60% to 85% of squamous carcinomas. No significant correlation was found between smoking pack-years and tumour TCR-beta clonality. The reactivity cohort contained only 10 or so cases, and the tumour-reactive clones were not shown to have sequences in common with the dominant in vivo tumour-associated clones.

TCR-beta CDR3 regions were amplified from genomic DNA by a two-step multiplex PCR, with the second step adding Illumina-compatible adaptors. TCR-beta immunosequencing was performed on an Illumina platform as a commercial immunoSEQ service. In the authors' own workflow: Repertoires were described by productive clonality and by Top 10 Clones, which is the percentage of T-cell templates coming from the ten most frequent sequences. Values of productive clonality ranged from 0 to 1, with a monoclonal population indicated by a value of 1. Sequences comprising at least 0.1% of tumour T-cell templates but absent from matched non-adjacent lung were defined as tumour-associated clones and were identified via log10 scatter plots. Student's t-tests were used for two-group comparisons, ANOVA was used for stages, and linear regression was used for relationships, with analyses conducted in GraphPad Prism7 and R. The table comes from immuneACCESS by way of TCRdb, which keeps in-frame sequences with V and J called. Part of the clones is missing from these tables; in studies checked, under half for an unresolved V gene and the rest for unknown reasons. V and J calls and clone size are given by that table; D and trimming were obtained from the DNA. This sample holds 3,900 or so clones; roughly 82% were observed only once. Of the sample, 9% to 9.5% falls within the top ten clones.

Per the germline V gene, SGHRS is the CDR1 and YFSETQ is the CDR2. Reading from cysteine to phenylalanine, the CDR3 counts 15 amino acids. Just CDR3 DNA is preserved here, 45 bases in frame from base 1. Unmatched junction bases come to 4, with V trimmed by 0 bases and J by 7 bases. Rearrangement joined TRBV5-1 to TRBJ2-2; 9 bases in the junction line up with TRBD2. Sequenced material: non-adjacent lung tissue. The clonotype originates from a human donor with non-small cell lung cancer. DNA sequence: TGCGCCAGCAGCTTGGGGCTAGCGGGATTCGGGGAGCTGTTTTTT. This codes for CASSLGLAGFGELFF.